This TCR beta chain was sequenced in a study of blood T cells in healthy people across ages (dated by TCRdb to the mid-2010s). Notes on the research overall: In model experiments, template switching captured roughly one uniquely barcoded TCR beta cDNA molecule for every two T cells. To track age-related changes in TCR beta repertoire diversity, the study relied on deep sequencing normalized with unique cDNA molecular identifiers. The donors were split into four age groups: young (average around 15 years), middle-aged (39), aged (62) and long-lived (roughly 86). To avoid experimental bias, donors of different ages were spread randomly across the sequencing lanes. For two donors (one aged 18 to 29 and one aged 80 or older), the study analyzed two additional independent replicas of 1 million unique cDNA reads from the same blood draw. Overall study results and their limits: Estimates of total diversity based on one million sequenced T cells were considered lower bounds and underestimates. The percentage of naive T cells measured by flow cytometry correlated strongly with observed TCR beta diversity. As age increased, observed TCR beta diversity per million T cells dropped in a roughly linear way, and a significant reduction was already evident by age around 41. Because the CMV infection status of the donors was unknown, age-related changes in expanded clonotypes may potentially have been confounded. Conclusive comparison of naive and antigen-experienced compartments was prevented by the profiling of bulk unsorted PBMCs. Compared with the aged group, more naive CD4+ T cells, fewer expanded clones and increased TCR diversity were shown by the long-lived group, suggesting age selection.

The donors were roughly 39 Caucasian individuals from Russia, aged roughly 6 to 100 years, who were systemically healthy. Each donor gave around 9.9 milliliters of peripheral blood, collected into EDTA-treated Vacutainer tubes. Ficoll-Paque density-gradient centrifugation was used to isolate PBMCs, with at least 6.5 million obtained per sample. Total RNA, at least 6 micrograms per sample, was extracted from PBMCs with Trizol reagent. For every donor, an aliquot of PBMCs went through flow cytometry to measure the percentages of naive CD45RAhigh/CD27high T cells. The CDR3 measures 14 amino acids from cysteine to phenylalanine. Only the CDR3 part of the read is kept: 42 bases, read in frame from the first base. The germline V gene (reference sequence) specifies SEHNR as CDR1 and FQNEAQ as CDR2. Library preparation employed 5' RACE. The listed sequencing device is Illumina HiSeq 2500. A second PCR of roughly 7 to 12 cycles was performed with a sample-barcoded 5' primer and a J-beta primer mix. A template-switch 5' adaptor carrying 12 random nucleotides introduced a unique molecular identifier onto each TCR beta cDNA molecule. Each sample yielded at least 2.5 million CDR3-containing paired-end reads. First-strand cDNA synthesis was performed from all RNA using the Mint cDNA synthesis kit, with priming by a TRBC-specific oligonucleotide. Following uracil-DNA glycosylase treatment, a first 18-cycle PCR with universal primers M1SS and BC2_uni_R was performed on all cDNA. The published analysis was carried out like this. Each sample was normalized by randomly selecting 1 million high-quality reads, each carrying a distinct molecular identifier. Reads sharing molecular identifiers were discarded rather than binned into consensus sequences. CDR3 identification, clonotype clustering and error correction used MiTCR with a Q25 quality threshold and the strictest error-elimination algorithm. A nonparametric unseen species model using Euler transformation provided a lower-bound estimate of total TCR beta diversity. TCRdb reran the public reads through fastp at Q25 and MiXCR, keeping productive beta chains. Every CDR3 protein is listed once, alongside the most common genes and DNA of its rows. The V and J calls were not made by the authors but by TCRdb's processing. Present in this sample are fewer than 800,000 distinct CDR3 sequences, about 21% of which were seen just once. The leading ten clones occupy 3.5% to 4% of the sample.

Regarding this clonotype: What this receptor recognizes is not known. A much larger clone lies a single base off, so this may be a read error.

Sequenced sample: blood. The sequence joins TRBV7-9 to TRBJ1-3; the D segment cannot be called with confidence. The sequence was collected from a man aged 70-80 years in good health. Here the CDR3 is given as CAGSLDGSGNTIYF. The bases read TGTGCCGGCAGCTTAGACGGCTCTGGAAACACCATATATTTT.